Below, 18 T cell receptor beta chains from the same sample are listed, as sequenced in a study of vaccination effects on CD4 cells after COVID-19. Before sequencing, viral peptide pools were used by the ViraFEST assay to expand antigen-specific CD4+ T cells. At the end of around eleven days of culture, CD4+ T cells were isolated. Everyone in the study got two shots of either the BNT162b2 or mRNA-1273 vaccine. Here immunoSEQ multiplex PCR was the method, and the copy in TCRdb shows in-frame clones only, minus some. Of almost 70,000 clones in the sample, roughly 81% were seen once. These TCRs' antigens remain unknown. The input for sequencing was CD4+ T cells from PBMCs cultured with HCoV-229E spike peptides, taken after COVID-19 vaccination. Receptors originate from a human donor who received a COVID-19 vaccine.

The J gene is TRBJ2-5, the V gene TRBV2; D uncertain. V dropped 0 bases and J dropped 5 bases, with 10 bases sitting between them. Per the germline V gene, CDR1 is SNHLY and CDR2 is FYNNEI. The CDR3 contains 14 residues. The CDR3 sequence: CASSEARLGETQYF. DNA of the CDR3: TGTGCCAGCAGTGAAGCTAGGCTGGGCGAGACCCAGTACTTC.

The rearrangement uses TRBV2 and TRBJ1-3; TRBD1 matches at 10 bases. Trimming removed 4 bases from V and 4 bases from J; junction bases left unmatched: 4. This CDR3 is 15 amino acids long. Germline CDR1 is SNHLY and CDR2 is FYNNEI. The DNA for the CDR3 is TGTGCCAGCAGTGGGGACAGGGGCTCCGGAAACACCATATATTTT. Its protein is CASSGDRGSGNTIYF.

The V and J genes are TRBV3-1 (or the pseudogene TRBV3-2) and TRBJ1-4, with 7 bases fitting TRBD1. V lost 0 bases, J lost 0 bases, and 4 bases stayed unmatched. CDR3 length: 17 amino acids. Germline V lookup: CDR1 LGHDT, CDR2 YNNKEL (reference sequence). The CDR3 reads CASSQDRDSATNEKLFF. In DNA, the CDR3 is TGTGCCAGCAGCCAAGATAGGGACAGCGCAACTAATGAAAAACTGTTTTTT.

This clone was counted a few times. This chain joins TRBV5-1 and TRBJ1-2, with D possibly being TRBD1 (6 bases). Trimming removed 3 bases at V and 0 bases at J, with 15 bases between. The CDR3 is 16 amino acids. The V gene's germline CDR1 is SGHRS and CDR2 YFSETQ. CDR3 sequence (DNA): TGCGCCAGCAGCTCGGGACGGACAGAATCTAACTATGGCTACACCTTC. It specifies CASSSGRTESNYGYTF.

This chain connects TRBV5-1 to TRBJ2-6; D gene unclear. The CDR3 loop spans 15 amino acids. Germline V CDR1 and CDR2: SGHRS, YFSETQ. V lost 1 base and J 4 bases, leaving 9 bases between the germline ends. The CDR3 bases are TGCGCCAGCAGCTTGATGCGTGGGGGGGCCAACGTCCTGACTTTC. Its translation is CASSLMRGGANVLTF.

The genes are TRBV9 and TRBJ2-1, with 7 bases lining up with TRBD1. The CDR3 has 17 amino acids. V shed 3 bases and J 7 bases; nucleotides not matched to a gene: 16. Looked up from germline, CDR1 is SGDLS and CDR2 is YYNGEE. CDR3 amino acids: CASSASQQGSYLNEQFF. The DNA of the CDR3 is TGTGCCAGCAGCGCAAGCCAACAGGGGTCTTACCTTAATGAGCAGTTCTTC.

The V gene is TRBV5-1, the J gene TRBJ1-1; D perhaps matches TRBD1 (6 bases). With 5 bases removed from V and 1 base from J, the gap between germline ends came to 12 bases. Germline V gene lookup returns CDR1 SGHRS and CDR2 YFSETQ. This CDR3 region has 14 residues. CDR3 nucleotide sequence: TGCGCCAGCAGTTCGAGACAGGAGAACACTGAAGCTTTCTTT. It is translated as CASSSRQENTEAFF. Filled out from reference TRBV5-1 and TRBJ1-1, the complete variable domain reads KAGVTQTPRYLIKTRGQQVTLSCSPISGHRSVSWYQQTPGQGLQFLFEYFSETQRNKGNFPGRFSGRQFSNSRSEMNVSTLELGDSALYLCASSSRQENTEAFFGQGTRLTVV.

V and J are TRBV23-1 and TRBJ1-6; D remains unclear. TRBV23-1 is known as an ORF, though its function is uncertain. Trimming pared 6 bases from V and 14 bases from J, leaving 14 bases between. This CDR3 comprises 12 residues. CDR3 region: CASRIEALTLHF. The CDR3 coding sequence is TGCGCCAGCAGGATCGAAGCCCTCACCCTCCACTTT.

The chain carries TRBV5-1 and TRBJ2-6, with 7 bases lining up with TRBD1. Germline V gives CDR1 SGHRS, CDR2 YFSETQ. V lost 8 bases to trimming and J lost 4 bases; unmatched junction nucleotides: 12. CDR3 length: 16 residues. CDR3 amino acids: CASHIKGGTGANVLTF. Here the CDR3 DNA reads TGCGCCAGTCACATCAAAGGGGGCACAGGGGCCAACGTCCTGACTTTC. The complete variable domain, with remaining parts taken from reference TRBV5-1 and TRBJ2-6, reads KAGVTQTPRYLIKTRGQQVTLSCSPISGHRSVSWYQQTPGQGLQFLFEYFSETQRNKGNFPGRFSGRQFSNSRSEMNVSTLELGDSALYLCASHIKGGTGANVLTFGAGSRLTVL.

This clone came up a few times. The chain links TRBV11-2 to TRBJ1-3; no clear D gene. The CDR3 is 13 residues long. The germline V gene encodes CDR1 SGHAT and CDR2 FQNNGV. Trimming pared 1 base from V and 7 bases from J, leaving 8 bases between. The CDR3 DNA follows: TGTGCCAGCAGCTTAGGGGCGGAGAACACCATATATTTT. It translates to CASSLGAENTIYF.

This chain uses TRBV7-9 with TRBJ1-5, with D possibly being TRBD1 (5 bases). This CDR3 contains 15 residues. V lost 4 bases, J lost 5 bases, and 15 bases lay in between. Germline V gives CDR1 SEHNR, CDR2 FQNEAQ (reference sequence). The CDR3 region is CASSSARTRDQPQHF. In DNA, the CDR3 is TGTGCCAGCAGCTCCGCCAGGACAAGGGATCAGCCCCAGCATTTT.

Only one count was recorded for this clone. This CDR3 reads CASSPRPLGTSGGHTDTQYF. The DNA of the CDR3 is TGCGCCAGCAGCCCTCGTCCGTTGGGGACTAGCGGGGGGCACACAGATACGCAGTATTTT. The chain carries TRBV4-1 and TRBJ2-3; 15 nucleotides agree with TRBD2. This CDR3 comprises 20 residues. V lost 4 bases, J lost 2 bases, and 13 bases stayed unmatched. CDR1 is MGHRA and CDR2 is YSYEKL in the germline V gene.

This clone has just a few counts. The gene calls are TRBV19 and TRBJ2-5, with TRBD2 matching over 11 bases. The length of the CDR3 is 16 residues. CDR1 LNHDA and CDR2 SQIVND come from the germline V gene (reference sequence). V lost 1 base to trimming and J lost 0 bases; unmatched junction nucleotides: 1. The CDR3 coding sequence is TGTGCCAGTAGTATAGGACTAGCGGGGAACCAAGAGACCCAGTACTTC. Translated, it gives CASSIGLAGNQETQYF.

This sequence joins TRBV9 and TRBJ2-6; D possibly corresponds to TRBD1 (7 bases). With 0 bases removed from V and 4 bases from J, the gap between germline ends came to 11 bases. Germline V CDR1 and CDR2: SGDLS, YYNGEE. The length of the CDR3 is 16 residues. The CDR3 region is CASSVVRGDGANVLTF. The CDR3 nucleotides are TGTGCCAGCAGCGTAGTCAGGGGGGACGGGGCCAACGTCCTGACTTTC.

The chain combines TRBV5-5 with TRBJ1-3; 7 bases line up with TRBD1. Trimming at V came to 6 bases and at J to 7 bases, leaving 13 bases not matched to a gene. The V gene's germline CDR1 is SGHKS and CDR2 YYEKEE (reference sequence). CDR3 length: 15 residues. The CDR3 bases are TGTGCCAGCACCTTATCAGACAGGGCGGGGAACACCATATATTTT. It is translated as CASTLSDRAGNTIYF.

The rearrangement joins TRBV24-1 to TRBJ2-1; D might be TRBD1 (6 bases). V was trimmed by 7 bases and J by 8 bases, leaving 17 bases between them. The CDR3 sequence is 14 residues long. The germline gives CDR1 KGHDR, CDR2 SFDVKD. CDR3 sequence: CATRAGTSNHEQFF. CDR3 sequence (DNA): TGTGCCACCAGAGCCGGGACAAGCAACCATGAGCAGTTCTTC.

This clone was seen a handful of times. The V gene is TRBV5-1, the J gene TRBJ2-7, with D possibly matching TRBD2 (5 bases). This CDR3 contains 14 residues. V lost 1 base and J lost 2, with 10 bases in between. Germline CDR1 reads SGHRS; CDR2 reads YFSETQ. Here the CDR3 DNA reads TGCGCCAGCAGCTTGTTGGGGAGCCCCTACGAGCAGTACGTC. This sequence encodes CASSLLGSPYEQYV.

This rearrangement joins TRBV7-3 to TRBJ2-2, with unresolved D. The germline gives CDR1 SGHTA, CDR2 FQGTGA. The CDR3 is made up of 13 amino acids. V was clipped by 4 bases and J by 4 bases, with 7 bases between them. The CDR3 coding sequence is TGTGCCAGCAGCTCCCCAAGCACCGGGGAGCTGTTTTTT. As protein: CASSSPSTGELFF.